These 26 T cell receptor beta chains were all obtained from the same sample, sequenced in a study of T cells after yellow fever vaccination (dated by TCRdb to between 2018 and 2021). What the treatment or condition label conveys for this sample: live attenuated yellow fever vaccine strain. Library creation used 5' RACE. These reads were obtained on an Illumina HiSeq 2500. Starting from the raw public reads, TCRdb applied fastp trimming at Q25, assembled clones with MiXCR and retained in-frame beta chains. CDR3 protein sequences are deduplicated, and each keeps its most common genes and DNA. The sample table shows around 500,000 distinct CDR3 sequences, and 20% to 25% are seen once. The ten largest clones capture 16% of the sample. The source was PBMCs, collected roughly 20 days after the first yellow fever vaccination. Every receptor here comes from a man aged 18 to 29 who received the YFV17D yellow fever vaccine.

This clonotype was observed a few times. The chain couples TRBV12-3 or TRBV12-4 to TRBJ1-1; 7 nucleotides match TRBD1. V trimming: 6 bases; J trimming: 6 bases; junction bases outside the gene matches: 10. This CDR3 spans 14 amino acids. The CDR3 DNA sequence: TGTGCCAGCAGACGTAGACAGGGAGGAGCTGAAGCTTTCTTT. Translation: CASRRRQGGAEAFF.

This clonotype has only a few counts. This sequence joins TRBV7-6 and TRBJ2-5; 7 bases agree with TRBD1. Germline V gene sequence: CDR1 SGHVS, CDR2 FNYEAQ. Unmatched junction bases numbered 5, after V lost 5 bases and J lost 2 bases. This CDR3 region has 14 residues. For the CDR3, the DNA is TGTGCCAGCAGCCCGTTGGGACAGCAAGAGACCCAGTACTTC. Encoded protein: CASSPLGQQETQYF.

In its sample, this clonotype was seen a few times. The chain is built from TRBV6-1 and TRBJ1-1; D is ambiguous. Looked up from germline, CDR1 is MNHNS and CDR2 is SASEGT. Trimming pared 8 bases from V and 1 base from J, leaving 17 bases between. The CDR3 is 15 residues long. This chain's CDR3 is CASRAAWARNTEAFF. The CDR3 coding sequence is TGTGCCAGCCGGGCCGCTTGGGCAAGGAACACTGAAGCTTTCTTT.

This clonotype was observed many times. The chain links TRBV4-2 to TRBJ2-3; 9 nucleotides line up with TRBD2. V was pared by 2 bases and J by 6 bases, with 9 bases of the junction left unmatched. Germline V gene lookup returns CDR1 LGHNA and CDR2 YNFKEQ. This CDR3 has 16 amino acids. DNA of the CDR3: TGTGCCAGCAGCCAACTGAGCGGGGGGCCATCCGATACGCAGTATTTT. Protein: CASSQLSGGPSDTQYF.

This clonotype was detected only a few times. CDR3 nucleotides: TGTGCCAGCAGTCGAAACAGGGGGCTGCTAGCGGGGACCGAGACCGGGGAGCTGTTTTTT. It encodes CASSRNRGLLAGTETGELFF. The chain has TRBV6-1 and TRBJ2-2; D is possibly TRBD1 or TRBD2 (9 bases each). V lost 5 bases and J 5 bases, leaving 30 bases between the germline ends. The CDR3 is 20 residues long. The germline V gene has CDR1 MNHNS and CDR2 SASEGT.

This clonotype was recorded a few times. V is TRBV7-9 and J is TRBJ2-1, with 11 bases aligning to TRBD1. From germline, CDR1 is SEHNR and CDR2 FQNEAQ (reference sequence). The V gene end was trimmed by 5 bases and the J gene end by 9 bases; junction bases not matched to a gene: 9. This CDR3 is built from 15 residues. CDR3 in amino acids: CASSNTGTGGLEQFF. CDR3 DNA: TGTGCCAGCAGCAACACCGGGACAGGGGGTCTTGAGCAGTTCTTC. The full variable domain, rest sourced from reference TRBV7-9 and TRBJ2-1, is DTGVSQNPRHKITKRGQNVTFRCDPISEHNRLYWYRQTLGQGPEFLTYFQNEAQLEKSRLLSDRFSAERPKGSFSTLEIQRTEQGDSAMYLCASSNTGTGGLEQFFGPGTRLTVL.

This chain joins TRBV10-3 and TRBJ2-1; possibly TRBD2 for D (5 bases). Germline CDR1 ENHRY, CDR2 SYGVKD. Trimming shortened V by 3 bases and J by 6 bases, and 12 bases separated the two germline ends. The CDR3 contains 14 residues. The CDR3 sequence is CAISENGLRNEQFF. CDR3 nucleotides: TGTGCCATCAGTGAAAACGGACTCCGCAATGAGCAGTTCTTC.

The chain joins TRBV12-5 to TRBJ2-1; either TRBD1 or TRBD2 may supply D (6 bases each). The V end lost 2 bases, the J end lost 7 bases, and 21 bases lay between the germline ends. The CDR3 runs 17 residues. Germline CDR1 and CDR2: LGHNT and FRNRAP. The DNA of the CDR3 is TGTGCTAGTGGTTTGATAGCCCCGGGGGCTCTGGAGAATGAGCAGTTCTTC. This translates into CASGLIAPGALENEQFF.

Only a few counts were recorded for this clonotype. In nucleotides, the CDR3 is TGTGCCAGTCACCAAGGGGGGCCTAGCACAGATACGCAGTATTTT. Residues: CASHQGGPSTDTQYF. The rearrangement uses TRBV5-4 and TRBJ2-3; D is possibly TRBD1 or TRBD2 (6 bases each). Germline V gives CDR1 SGHNT, CDR2 YYREEE (reference sequence). V lost 8 bases and J 0 bases, leaving 16 bases between the germline ends. The CDR3 extends over 15 amino acids.

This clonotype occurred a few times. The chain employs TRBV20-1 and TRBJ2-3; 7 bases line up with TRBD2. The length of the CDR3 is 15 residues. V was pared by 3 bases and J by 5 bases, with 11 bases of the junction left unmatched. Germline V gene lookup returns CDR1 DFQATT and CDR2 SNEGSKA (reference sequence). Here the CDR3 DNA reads TGCAGTGCTAGCTCTAGCGGCGGTTGGAGAGATACGCAGTATTTT. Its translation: CSASSSGGWRDTQYF.

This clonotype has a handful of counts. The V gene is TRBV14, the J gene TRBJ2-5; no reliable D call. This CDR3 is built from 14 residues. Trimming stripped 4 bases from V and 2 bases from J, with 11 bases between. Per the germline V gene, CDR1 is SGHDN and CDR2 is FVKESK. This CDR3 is CASSRNVGQETQYF. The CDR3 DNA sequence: TGTGCCAGCAGCCGCAATGTCGGGCAAGAGACCCAGTACTTC. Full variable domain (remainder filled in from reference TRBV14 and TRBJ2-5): EAGVTQFPSHSVIEKGQTVTLRCDPISGHDNLYWYRRVMGKEIKFLLHFVKESKQDESGMPNNRFLAERTGGTYSTLKVQPAELEDSGVYFCASSRNVGQETQYFGPGTRLLVL.

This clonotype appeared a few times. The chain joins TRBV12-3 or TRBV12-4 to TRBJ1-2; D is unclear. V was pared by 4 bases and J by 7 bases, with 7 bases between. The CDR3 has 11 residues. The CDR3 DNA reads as TGTGCCAGCAGTTCCGGACTTGGCTACACCTTC. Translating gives CASSSGLGYTF.

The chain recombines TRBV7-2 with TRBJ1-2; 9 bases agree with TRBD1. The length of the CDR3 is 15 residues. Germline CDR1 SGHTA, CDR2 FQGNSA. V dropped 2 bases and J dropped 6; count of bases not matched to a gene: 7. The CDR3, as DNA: TGTGCCAGCAGCTTAATAGGACAGGGGATCAATGGCTACACCTTC. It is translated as CASSLIGQGINGYTF. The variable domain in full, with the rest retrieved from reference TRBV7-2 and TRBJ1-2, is GAGVSQSPSNKVTEKGKDVELRCDPISGHTALYWYRQSLGQGLEFLIYFQGNSAPDKSGLPSDRFSAERTGGSVSTLTIQRTQQEDSAVYLCASSLIGQGINGYTFGSGTRLTVV.

The CDR3 DNA reads as TGCGCCAGCAGTGAAGGGTTAAGTAAGGACACCGCTTTTCGAGGCAATCAGCCCCAGCATTTT. As protein: CASSEGLSKDTAFRGNQPQHF. V gene TRBV10-2 combines with J gene TRBJ1-5; weak D call: TRBD1 (5 bases). CDR1 and CDR2 from the germline V gene are WSHSY and SAAADI. CDR3 length equals 21 residues. The V and J ends lost 3 bases and 2 bases respectively, with 29 bases between them.

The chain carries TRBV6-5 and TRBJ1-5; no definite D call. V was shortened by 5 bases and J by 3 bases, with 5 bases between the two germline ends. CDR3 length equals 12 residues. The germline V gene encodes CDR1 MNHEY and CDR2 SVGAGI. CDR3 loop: CASSDPNQPQHF. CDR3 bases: TGTGCCAGCAGTGACCCCAATCAGCCCCAGCATTTT.

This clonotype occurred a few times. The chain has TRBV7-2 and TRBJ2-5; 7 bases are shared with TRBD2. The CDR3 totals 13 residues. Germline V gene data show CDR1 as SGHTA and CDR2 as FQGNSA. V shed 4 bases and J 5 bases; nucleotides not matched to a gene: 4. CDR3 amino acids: CASSWDYIETQYF. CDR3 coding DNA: TGTGCCAGCAGCTGGGACTACATTGAGACCCAGTACTTC.

Written as DNA, the CDR3 is TGTGCCAGCAGAAGATACAGGGGCGACACTGAAGCTTTCTTT. Translating it yields CASRRYRGDTEAFF. The gene calls are TRBV12-3 or TRBV12-4 and TRBJ1-1, with 7 positions matching TRBD1. The CDR3 runs to 14 residues. V dropped 6 bases and J dropped 3; count of bases not matched to a gene: 7.

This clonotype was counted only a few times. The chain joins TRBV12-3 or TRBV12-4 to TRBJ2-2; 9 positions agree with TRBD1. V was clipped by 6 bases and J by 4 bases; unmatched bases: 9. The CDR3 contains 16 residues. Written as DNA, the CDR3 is TGTGCCAGCAGGGGGACAGGGTTAAGACGCACCGGGGAGCTGTTTTTT. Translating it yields CASRGTGLRRTGELFF.

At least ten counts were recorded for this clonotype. CDR3 sequence reads: CASSVGRRQETQYF. The CDR3 DNA sequence: TGTGCCAGCAGCGTAGGACGGAGACAAGAGACCCAGTACTTC. This rearrangement joins TRBV9 to TRBJ2-5, with D unclear. Per the germline V gene, CDR1 is SGDLS and CDR2 is YYNGEE. This CDR3 is 14 amino acids long. The V and J ends lost 0 bases and 2 bases respectively, with 8 bases between them.

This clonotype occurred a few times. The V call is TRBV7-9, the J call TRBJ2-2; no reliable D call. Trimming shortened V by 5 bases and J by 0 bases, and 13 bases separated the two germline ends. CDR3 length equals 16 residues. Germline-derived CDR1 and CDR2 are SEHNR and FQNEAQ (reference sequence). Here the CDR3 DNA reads TGTGCCAGCAGCCCAGTCGGGCGAGCGAACACCGGGGAGCTGTTTTTT. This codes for CASSPVGRANTGELFF.

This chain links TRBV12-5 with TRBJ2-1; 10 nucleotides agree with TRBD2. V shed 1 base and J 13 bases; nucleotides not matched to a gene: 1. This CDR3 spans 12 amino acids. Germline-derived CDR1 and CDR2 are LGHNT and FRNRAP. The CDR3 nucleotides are TGTGCTAGTGGTTTGGAGCGGGGGGGCCAGTTCTTC. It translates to CASGLERGGQFF. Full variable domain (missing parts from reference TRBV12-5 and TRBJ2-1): DARVTQTPRHKVTEMGQEVTMRCQPILGHNTVFWYRQTMMQGLELLAYFRNRAPLDDSGMPKDRFSAEMPDATLATLKIQPSEPRDSAVYFCASGLERGGQFFGPGTRLTVL.

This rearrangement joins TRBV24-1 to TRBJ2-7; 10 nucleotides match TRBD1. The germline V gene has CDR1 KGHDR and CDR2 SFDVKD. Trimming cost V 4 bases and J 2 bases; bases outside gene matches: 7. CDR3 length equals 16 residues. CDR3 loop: CATSEPRTGGAYEQYF. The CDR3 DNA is TGTGCCACCAGTGAGCCTCGGACAGGGGGGGCCTACGAGCAGTACTTC.

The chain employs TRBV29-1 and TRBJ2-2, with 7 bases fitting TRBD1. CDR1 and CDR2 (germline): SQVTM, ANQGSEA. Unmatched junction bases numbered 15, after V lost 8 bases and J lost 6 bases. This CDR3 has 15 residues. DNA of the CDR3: TGCAGCTCCTCGACAGGGTCTGAAGGCGCCGGGGAGCTGTTTTTT. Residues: CSSSTGSEGAGELFF.

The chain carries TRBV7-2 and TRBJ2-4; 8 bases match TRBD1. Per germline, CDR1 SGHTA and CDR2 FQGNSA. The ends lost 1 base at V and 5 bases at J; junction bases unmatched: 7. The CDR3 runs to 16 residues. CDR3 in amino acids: CASSLVSGGGENIQYF. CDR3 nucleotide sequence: TGTGCCAGCAGCTTAGTCTCAGGGGGCGGGGAAAACATTCAGTACTTC.

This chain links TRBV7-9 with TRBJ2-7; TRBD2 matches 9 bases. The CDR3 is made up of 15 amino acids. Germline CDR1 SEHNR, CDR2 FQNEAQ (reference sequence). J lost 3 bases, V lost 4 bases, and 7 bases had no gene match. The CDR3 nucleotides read TGTGCCAGCAGCTCCTTGGGACTAGCAGACTACGAGCAGTACTTC. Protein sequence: CASSSLGLADYEQYF.

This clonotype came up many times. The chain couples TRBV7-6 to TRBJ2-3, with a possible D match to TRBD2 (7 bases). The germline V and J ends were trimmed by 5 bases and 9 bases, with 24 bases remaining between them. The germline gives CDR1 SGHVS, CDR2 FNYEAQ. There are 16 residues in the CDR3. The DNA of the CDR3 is TGTGCCAGCAGCCTAGGCCAAGGGGGGGTAGGAGGGACGCAGTATTTT. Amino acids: CASSLGQGGVGGTQYF.